This TCR beta chain was identified in a study of identical twins. This clonotype was recorded a few times. CDR1 is DFQATT and CDR2 is SNEGSKA in the germline V gene (reference sequence). There are 12 residues in the CDR3. The V end was cut by 5 bases, the J end by 5 bases, with 12 bases between. TCRdb re-called the 5' RACE reads through MiXCR, storing one row per CDR3 protein. The sample comprises about 520,000 distinct CDR3 sequences, about 20% of which are singletons, and around 0.91% rests with the top ten. These records were also assigned to another study, of T cells expressing NK-cell markers.

The origin of this receptor is a woman between 18 and 30 years old in good health. The chain carries TRBV20-1 and TRBJ2-5, with a possible D match to TRBD2 (5 bases). Sequenced sample: CD4+ T cells sorted from blood. CDR3 sequence (DNA): TGCAGTGCTTCCCGGGGATCGGAGACCCAGTACTTC. Translated: CSASRGSETQYF.